This passage covers 7 T cell receptor beta chains from one sample sequenced in a study of T cell repertoires and Cas9 in healthy adults. Using immunoSEQ multiplex PCR, the repertoire was profiled, and TCRdb retains in-frame clones only, with some absent. This table has around 20,000 clones, roughly nine tenths appearing once. The sample was CD4+ effector T cells (CD127+, CD25-, CD137-, CD154-) from PBMCs; culture status not recorded. The receptor set was obtained from a human donor in good health.

This chain uses TRBV6-4 with TRBJ2-1, with D perhaps matching TRBD1 or TRBD2 (5 bases each). Between the trimmed V and J ends, which lost 0 bases and 12 bases, there was a span of 15 bases. This CDR3 has 14 amino acids. CDR1 and CDR2 from the germline V gene are MRHNA and SNTAGT. CDR3 protein: CASSDSIRLGRQFF. CDR3 sequence (DNA): TGTGCCAGCAGTGACTCGATACGGTTGGGACGGCAGTTCTTC.

This chain connects TRBV28 to TRBJ1-4; the D gene is possibly TRBD1 (5 bases). CDR1 and CDR2 (germline): MDHEN, SYDVKM. This CDR3 region has 12 residues. V gave up 6 bases and J gave up 4 bases, with 6 bases separating them. DNA for the CDR3: TGTGCCAGCAGGGGGGTTAATGAAAAACTGTTTTTT. It translates to CASRGVNEKLFF.

This chain links TRBV7-9 with TRBJ2-1, with D hard to call. The V end lost 1 base, the J end lost 4 bases, and 8 bases lay between the germline ends. This CDR3 is built from 14 residues. Germline values: CDR1 SEHNR, CDR2 FQNEAQ (reference sequence). CDR3 sequence reads: CASSLVEDYNEQFF. The CDR3 region has the DNA TGTGCCAGCAGCTTAGTAGAGGATTACAATGAGCAGTTCTTC. Full variable domain (remainder filled in from reference TRBV7-9 and TRBJ2-1): DTGVSQNPRHKITKRGQNVTFRCDPISEHNRLYWYRQTLGQGPEFLTYFQNEAQLEKSRLLSDRFSAERPKGSFSTLEIQRTEQGDSAMYLCASSLVEDYNEQFFGPGTRLTVL.

This chain links TRBV4-3 with TRBJ1-5; possible D gene TRBD1, 5 bases. V was clipped by 0 bases and J by 6 bases, with 15 bases between them. The CDR3 consists of 16 residues. Germline CDR1 LGHNA, CDR2 YSLEER. CDR3 in DNA: TGCGCCAGCAGCCAAGATCGGGGCACGGGGGGTCAGCCCCAGCATTTT. It yields the protein CASSQDRGTGGQPQHF.

The chain links TRBV15 to TRBJ1-1; perhaps TRBD1 as D (6 bases). CDR1 is LNHNV and CDR2 is YYDKDF in the germline V gene (reference sequence). This CDR3 contains 14 residues. The V gene lost 3 bases and the J gene lost 0 bases, with 8 bases spanning the gap. The chain's CDR3 is CATSSNRVNTEAFF. The CDR3 nucleotides read TGTGCCACCAGCAGTAACAGGGTGAACACTGAAGCTTTCTTT.

V gene TRBV21-1 combines with J gene TRBJ1-5. TRBV21-1 is deemed a pseudogene. This CDR3 region has 17 residues. CDR3 region: CASSRGIATLAPSAQHF. The CDR3, as DNA: TGTGCCAGCAGTCGAGGTATAGCTACATTGGCACCATCAGCCCAGCATTTT.

The chain has TRBV5-1 and TRBJ2-2, with 9 positions matching TRBD2. V was clipped by 4 bases and J by 6 bases; unmatched bases: 7. This CDR3 has 15 residues. The germline V gene encodes CDR1 SGHRS and CDR2 YFSETQ. The chain's CDR3 is CASSPRVAGAGELFF. DNA for the CDR3: TGCGCCAGCAGCCCGAGGGTAGCGGGAGCCGGGGAGCTGTTTTTT.